These 9 T cell receptor beta chains came from one sample sequenced in a study of neoadjuvant anti-PD-1 for oral cavity cancer. Time point indicated: after neoadjuvant nivolumab, at surgical resection. Sequencing used immunoSEQ multiplex PCR; TCRdb keeps in-frame clones, though not all of them. The sample consists of about 1,400 clones, over 45% of them appearing once. Sequencing used tumor tissue, obtained after nivolumab (anti-PD-1) treatment. The receptors were sampled from a person between 35 and 79 years old with oral cavity squamous cell carcinoma.

This rearrangement joins TRBV7-9 to TRBJ2-5; no reliable D call. Looked up from germline, CDR1 is SEHNR and CDR2 is FQNEAQ (reference sequence). The CDR3 runs 11 residues. V was clipped by 7 bases and J by 4 bases, with 7 bases between them. The chain's CDR3 is CASTSGETQYF. In DNA, the CDR3 is TGTGCCAGCACCTCCGGAGAGACCCAGTACTTC.

V is TRBV7-9 and J is TRBJ1-2; TRBD1 aligns across 10 bases. CDR1 and CDR2 (germline): SEHNR, FQNEAQ (reference sequence). V shed 5 bases and J 6 bases; nucleotides not matched to a gene: 6. The CDR3 is made up of 14 amino acids. The CDR3 nucleotides read TGTGCCAGCAGCATAGGGACAGGGGTTCATGGCTACACCTTC. Amino acid sequence: CASSIGTGVHGYTF.

The CDR3 region has the DNA TGTGCCAGCAGTTACGGTGGGGAGAGCGATACGCAGTATTTT. This translates into CASSYGGESDTQYF. V and J are TRBV6-6 and TRBJ2-3; D is perhaps TRBD2 (5 bases). The CDR3 totals 14 residues. CDR1 is MNHNY and CDR2 is SVGAGI in the germline V gene (reference sequence). V was pared by 2 bases and J by 6 bases, with 12 bases between.

This rearrangement joins TRBV11-2 to TRBJ2-2, with 8 bases aligning to TRBD1. The CDR3 totals 16 residues. The V gene's germline CDR1 is SGHAT and CDR2 FQNNGV. With V trimmed by 3 bases and J by 7 bases, 10 bases remained unmatched. The CDR3 nucleotides are TGTGCCAGCAGCTTGACCCAGGGGGCGCAAAACGGGGAGCTGTTTTTT. Residues: CASSLTQGAQNGELFF.

In DNA, the CDR3 is TGTGCCAGCAGGCCCGGACTGACAGGGCCCCAAGAGACCCAGTACTTC. The encoded protein is CASRPGLTGPQETQYF. This chain joins TRBV28 and TRBJ2-5; 7 positions agree with TRBD1. Per germline, CDR1 MDHEN and CDR2 SYDVKM. This CDR3 has 16 residues. The V segment lost 6 bases and the J segment 1 base; nucleotides outside the gene matches: 11.

The chain links TRBV28 to TRBJ2-7; weak D call: TRBD1 (6 bases). The CDR3 has 13 amino acids. Germline lookup yields CDR1 MDHEN and CDR2 SYDVKM. V was cut by 5 bases and J by 6 bases, with 14 bases left in between. The CDR3 DNA reads as TGTGCCAGCAGTCTCGGACAGATCGCCGAGCAGTACTTC. Amino acids: CASSLGQIAEQYF.

The chain carries TRBV19 and TRBJ1-5, with TRBD1 as a possible D gene (5 bases). Per the germline V gene, CDR1 is LNHDA and CDR2 is SQIVND (reference sequence). The CDR3 spans 14 residues. CDR3 region: CLVRPRDSNQPQHF. CDR3 DNA sequence: TGTTTAGTCCGCCCCAGGGATAGCAATCAGCCCCAGCATTTT.

V and J are TRBV5-4 and TRBJ2-1, with 8 nucleotides matching TRBD2. Germline-derived CDR1 and CDR2 are SGHNT and YYREEE (reference sequence). V shed 4 bases, J shed 7 bases, and the junction held 7 bases outside the gene matches. CDR3 length: 14 amino acids. CDR3 protein: CASSLLAEHNEQFF. CDR3 DNA sequence: TGTGCCAGCAGCCTACTAGCGGAGCATAATGAGCAGTTCTTC.

This sequence joins TRBV6-5 and TRBJ2-7; D possibly uses TRBD1 or TRBD2 (5 bases each). Germline V lookup: CDR1 MNHEY, CDR2 SVGAGI. There are 14 residues in the CDR3. V lost 6 bases and J 0 bases, leaving 12 bases between the germline ends. The CDR3 coding sequence is TGTGCCAGCAGGGGTCGTGGGGGCTCCTACGAGCAGTACTTC. Encoded protein: CASRGRGGSYEQYF.